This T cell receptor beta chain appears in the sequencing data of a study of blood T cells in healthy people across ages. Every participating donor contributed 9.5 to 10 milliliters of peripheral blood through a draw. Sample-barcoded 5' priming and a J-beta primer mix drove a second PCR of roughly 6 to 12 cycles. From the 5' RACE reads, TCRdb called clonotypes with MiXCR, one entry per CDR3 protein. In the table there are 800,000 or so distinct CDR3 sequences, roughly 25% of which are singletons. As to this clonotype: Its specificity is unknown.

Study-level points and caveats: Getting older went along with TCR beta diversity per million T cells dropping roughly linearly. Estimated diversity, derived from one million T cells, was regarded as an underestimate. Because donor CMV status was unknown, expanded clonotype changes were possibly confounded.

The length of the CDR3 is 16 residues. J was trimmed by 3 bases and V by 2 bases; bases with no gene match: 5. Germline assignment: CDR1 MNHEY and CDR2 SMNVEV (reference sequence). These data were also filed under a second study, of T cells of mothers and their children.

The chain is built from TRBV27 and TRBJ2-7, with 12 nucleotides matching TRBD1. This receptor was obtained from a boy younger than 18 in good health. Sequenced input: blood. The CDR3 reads CASSLRGQGAFYEQYF. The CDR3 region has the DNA TGTGCCAGCAGTTTACGGGGACAGGGGGCTTTCTACGAGCAGTACTTC.